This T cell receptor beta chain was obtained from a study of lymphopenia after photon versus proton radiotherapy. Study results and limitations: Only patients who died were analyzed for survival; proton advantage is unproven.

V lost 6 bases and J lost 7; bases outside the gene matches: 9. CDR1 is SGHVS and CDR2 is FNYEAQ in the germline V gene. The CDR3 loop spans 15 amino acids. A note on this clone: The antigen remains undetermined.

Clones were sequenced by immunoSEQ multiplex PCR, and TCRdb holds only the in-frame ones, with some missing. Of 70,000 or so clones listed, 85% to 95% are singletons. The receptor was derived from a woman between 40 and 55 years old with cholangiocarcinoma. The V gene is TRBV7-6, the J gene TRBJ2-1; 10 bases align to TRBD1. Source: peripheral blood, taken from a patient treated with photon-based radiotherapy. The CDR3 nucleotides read TGTGCCAGCAGTCGTACCGGGACAGGGGAGAATGAGCAGTTCTTC. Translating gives CASSRTGTGENEQFF.